The present entry profiles one T cell receptor beta chain with its context. The assay was immunoSEQ multiplex PCR, and TCRdb's table has in-frame clones only and misses some. The sample records about 68,000 clones, about 90% being singletons. The CDR3 is made up of 16 amino acids. In germline, CDR1 is LGHNA, CDR2 YNFKEQ. Trimming took 0 bases from V and 7 from J; bases not matched to a gene: 11. This specimen belongs to a study of chemoradiotherapy in HPV16-positive cancers. Overall study: Candidate HPV-specific T-cell clones and common TCR motifs came from functional assays in two HPV16-positive patients.

Sample: blood, taken from a patient who underwent chemoradiotherapy. This chain uses TRBV4-2 with TRBJ2-7, with 8 bases matching TRBD1. The sequence derives from a human donor with HPV-associated anogenital cancer. In DNA, the CDR3 is TGTGCCAGCAGCCAAGATCACCAGGGGGCTTTGGGAGAGCAGTACTTC. The encoded protein is CASSQDHQGALGEQYF.